Detailed here is one TCR beta chain. Distinct nucleotide sequences in the sample also encode this CDR3. The sample is drawn from a study of shared clonotypes between healthy human individuals. Sequencing was performed with immunoSEQ multiplex PCR; in TCRdb, only in-frame clones are kept and a portion is missing. Of some 2.4 million clones in the sample, 90% to 95% were seen once. Germline V gene sequence: CDR1 LGHNA, CDR2 YSLEER. Trimming took 0 bases from V and 6 from J, leaving 7 bases between them. This CDR3 is built from 13 residues. V and J are TRBV4-3 and TRBJ2-3; possibly TRBD2 for D (5 bases). This TCR was recovered from a man aged 18 to 35 in good health. Some clones in this sample may be carry-over from other donors' samples. Material for sequencing was naive CD4+ T cells from PBMCs. Subset specified: CD45RA+ positively selected. The DNA of the CDR3 is TGCGCCAGCAGCCAAGAAGGGAGCGATACGCAGTATTTT. This encodes CASSQEGSDTQYF.